This T cell receptor (beta chain) came from a study of control samples from healthy donors and cancer patients. Clones were sequenced by immunoSEQ multiplex PCR, and TCRdb holds only the in-frame ones, with some missing. Seen here are approximately 86,000 clones, about 84% observed once, and the top ten hold over 2%. Trimming at V came to 0 bases and at J to 4 bases, leaving 7 bases not matched to a gene. The CDR3 runs to 17 residues. In germline, CDR1 is MNHEY, CDR2 SVGEGT. The specimen sequenced was blood. This TCR derives from a woman between 40 and 55 years old in good health. The chain has TRBV6-2 or TRBV6-3 and TRBJ2-3, with TRBD2 matching over 10 bases. The CDR3 spells CASSYSSSGGAPDTQYF. The CDR3 DNA reads as TGTGCCAGCAGTTACTCGTCTAGCGGGGGAGCGCCAGATACGCAGTATTTT.